This T cell receptor beta chain was recorded in a study of blood T cell repertoires in COVID-19. Looking at the study overall: The United States, Italy and Spain supplied acute and convalescent COVID-19 samples.

Each participant's cohort was designated according to participant-reported clinical history. What the recovered Cohort 3 donors had was two negative PCRs, clearance, or symptom resolution. In the original processing: The authors estimated nucleated cell counts from reference gene primer amplification. The data were produced by immunoSEQ multiplex PCR, yet TCRdb's version contains in-frame clones alone and is incomplete. That table furnishes V, J and clone size, whereas the DNA furnished D and trimming. The sample lists nearly 350,000 clones, about 90% occurring once. This clone was counted a single time. Material: PBMCs or T cells enriched from blood (not recorded which). The TCR sequence derives from a woman between 25 and 40 years old who had recovered from COVID-19.

The CDR3 here is CASSPMKRSGSYQETQYF. For the CDR3, the DNA is TGTGCCAGCAGCCCTATGAAAAGAAGCGGGAGTTACCAAGAGACCCAGTACTTC. This chain uses TRBV5-8 with TRBJ2-5, with TRBD2 matching 8 bases. Germline V gene lookup returns CDR1 SGHTS and CDR2 YDEGEE. With V trimmed by 4 bases and J by 0 bases, 14 bases remained unmatched. The length of the CDR3 is 18 residues.